The clone carrying this T cell receptor beta chain was counted a few times. 5'RACE template switching produced TCR cDNA carrying a universal primer site and UMIs. TCRdb reprocessed the 5' RACE reads with MiXCR, giving one entry per CDR3 protein. The table includes approximately 550,000 distinct CDR3 sequences, less than 20% detected once. The entry originates in a study of T cells after yellow fever vaccination. Germline CDR1 is MNHNS and CDR2 is SASEGT. The CDR3 covers 16 residues. V was trimmed by 6 bases and J by 4 bases, leaving 21 bases between them. The TCR sequence derives from a man under 40 who received the YFV17D yellow fever vaccine. V is TRBV6-1 and J is TRBJ1-2; D call uncertain. Here the sequenced sample was PBMCs, taken 15 days after the yellow fever booster vaccination. DNA for the CDR3: TGTGCCAGCAGCCCCGGTCCGGCAGGAGGTATCTATGGCTACACCTTC. It specifies CASSPGPAGGIYGYTF.